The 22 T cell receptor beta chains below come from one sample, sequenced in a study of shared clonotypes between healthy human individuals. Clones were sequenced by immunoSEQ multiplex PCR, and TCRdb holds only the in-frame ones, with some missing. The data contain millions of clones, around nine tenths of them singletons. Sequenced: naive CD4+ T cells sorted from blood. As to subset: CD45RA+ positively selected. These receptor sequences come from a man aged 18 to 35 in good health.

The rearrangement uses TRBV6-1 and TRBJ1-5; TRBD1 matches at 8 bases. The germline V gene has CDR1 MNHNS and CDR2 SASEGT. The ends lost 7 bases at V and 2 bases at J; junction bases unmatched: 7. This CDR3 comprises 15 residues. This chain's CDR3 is CASIQGALGNQPQHF. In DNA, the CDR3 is TGTGCCAGCATTCAGGGGGCCTTAGGCAATCAGCCCCAGCATTTT.

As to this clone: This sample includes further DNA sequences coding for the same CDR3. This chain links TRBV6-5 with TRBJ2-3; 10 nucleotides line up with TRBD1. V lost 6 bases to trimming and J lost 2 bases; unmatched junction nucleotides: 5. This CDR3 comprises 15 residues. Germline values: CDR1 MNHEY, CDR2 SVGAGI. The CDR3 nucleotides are TGTGCCAGCAGACCGGGACAGGGGTCCACAGATACGCAGTATTTT. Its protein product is CASRPGQGSTDTQYF.

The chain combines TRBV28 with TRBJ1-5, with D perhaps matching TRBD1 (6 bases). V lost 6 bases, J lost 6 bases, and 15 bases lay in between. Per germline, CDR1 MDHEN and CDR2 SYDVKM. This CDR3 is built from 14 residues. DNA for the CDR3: TGTGCCAGCAGCGTCACAGGGCTTGGTCAGCCCCAGCATTTT. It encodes CASSVTGLGQPQHF.

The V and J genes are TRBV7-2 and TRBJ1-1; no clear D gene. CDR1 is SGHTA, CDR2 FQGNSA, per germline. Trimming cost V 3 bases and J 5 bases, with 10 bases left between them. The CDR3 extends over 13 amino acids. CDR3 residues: CASSLWVGTEAFF. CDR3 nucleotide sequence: TGTGCCAGCAGCTTGTGGGTTGGGACTGAAGCTTTCTTT.

The DNA of the CDR3 is TGTGCCAGCAACTCGGGTCTCCAAGAGACCCAGTACTTC. Protein: CASNSGLQETQYF. This sequence joins TRBV2 and TRBJ2-5, with unresolved D. In germline, CDR1 is SNHLY, CDR2 FYNNEI. The CDR3 sequence is 13 residues long. V was pared by 7 bases and J by 1 base, with 10 bases between. The full variable domain, completed using reference TRBV2 and TRBJ2-5, is EPEVTQTPSHQVTQMGQEVILRCVPISNHLYFYWYRQILGQKVEFLVSFYNNEISEKSEIFDDQFSVERPDGSNFTLKIRSTKLEDSAMYFCASNSGLQETQYFGPGTRLLVL.

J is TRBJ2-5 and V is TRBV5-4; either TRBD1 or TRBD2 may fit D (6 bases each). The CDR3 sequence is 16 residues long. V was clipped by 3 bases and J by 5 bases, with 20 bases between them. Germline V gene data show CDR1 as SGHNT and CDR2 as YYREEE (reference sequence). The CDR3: CASSSGGGIGRETQYF. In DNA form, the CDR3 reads TGTGCCAGCAGCTCCGGAGGGGGGATAGGCAGGGAGACCCAGTACTTC.

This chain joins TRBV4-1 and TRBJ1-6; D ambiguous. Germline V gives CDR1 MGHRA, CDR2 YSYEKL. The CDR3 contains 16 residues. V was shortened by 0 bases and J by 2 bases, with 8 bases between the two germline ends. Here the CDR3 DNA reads TGCGCCAGCAGCCAAGATGTGGTGACCTATAATTCACCCCTCCACTTT. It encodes CASSQDVVTYNSPLHF.

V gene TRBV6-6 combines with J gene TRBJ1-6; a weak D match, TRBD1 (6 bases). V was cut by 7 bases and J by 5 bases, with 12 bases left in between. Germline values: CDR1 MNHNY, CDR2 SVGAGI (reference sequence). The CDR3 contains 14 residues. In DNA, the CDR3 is TGTGCCAGCACCACACAGGGAGATAATTCACCCCTCCACTTT. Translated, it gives CASTTQGDNSPLHF.

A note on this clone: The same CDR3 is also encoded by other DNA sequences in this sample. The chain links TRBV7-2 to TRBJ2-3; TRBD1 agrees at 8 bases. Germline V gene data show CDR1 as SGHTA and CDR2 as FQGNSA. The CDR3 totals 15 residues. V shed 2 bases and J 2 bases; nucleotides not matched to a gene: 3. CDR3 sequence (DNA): TGTGCCAGCAGCTTAAGGGGACAGGACACAGATACGCAGTATTTT. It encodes CASSLRGQDTDTQYF.

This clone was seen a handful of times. The CDR3 bases are TGCGCCAGCAGCCAAGTTCAAGGGTGGGAGCCCCAGCATTTT. Protein sequence: CASSQVQGWEPQHF. The rearrangement links TRBV4-1 to TRBJ1-5; D gene ambiguous. With 1 base removed from V and 8 bases from J, the gap between germline ends came to 12 bases. The CDR3 spans 14 residues. The V gene's germline CDR1 is MGHRA and CDR2 YSYEKL.

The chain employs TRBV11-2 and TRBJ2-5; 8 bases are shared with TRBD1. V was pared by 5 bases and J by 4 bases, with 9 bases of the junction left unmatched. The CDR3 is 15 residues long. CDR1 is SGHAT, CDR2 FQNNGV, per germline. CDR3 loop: CASSVPQGGGETQYF. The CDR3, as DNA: TGTGCCAGCAGCGTCCCACAGGGGGGAGGAGAGACCCAGTACTTC.

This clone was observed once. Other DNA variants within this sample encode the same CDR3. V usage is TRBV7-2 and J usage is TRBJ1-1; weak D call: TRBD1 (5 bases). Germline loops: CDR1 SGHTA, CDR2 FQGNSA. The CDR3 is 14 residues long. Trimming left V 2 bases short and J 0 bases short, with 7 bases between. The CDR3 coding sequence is TGTGCCAGCAGCTTAAGACAGATGAACACTGAAGCTTTCTTT. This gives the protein CASSLRQMNTEAFF.

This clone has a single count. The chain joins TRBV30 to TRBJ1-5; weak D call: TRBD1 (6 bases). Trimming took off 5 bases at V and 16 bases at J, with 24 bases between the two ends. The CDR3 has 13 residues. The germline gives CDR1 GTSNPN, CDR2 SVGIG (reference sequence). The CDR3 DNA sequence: TGTGCCTGGGGGGATCTACAGGGTCAGCCTAAACATTTT. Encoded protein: CAWGDLQGQPKHF.

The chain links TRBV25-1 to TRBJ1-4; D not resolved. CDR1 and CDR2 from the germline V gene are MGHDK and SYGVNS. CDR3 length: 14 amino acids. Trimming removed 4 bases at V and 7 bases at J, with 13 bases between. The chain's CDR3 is CASSGRRWGEKLFF. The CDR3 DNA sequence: TGTGCCAGCAGTGGTCGCAGGTGGGGTGAAAAACTGTTTTTT.

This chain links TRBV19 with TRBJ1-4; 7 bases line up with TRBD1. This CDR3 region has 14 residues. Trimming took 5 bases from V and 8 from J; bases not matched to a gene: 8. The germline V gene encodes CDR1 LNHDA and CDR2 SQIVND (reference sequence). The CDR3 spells CASSEGALGEKLFF. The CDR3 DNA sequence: TGTGCCAGTAGTGAGGGGGCTTTAGGAGAAAAACTGTTTTTT.

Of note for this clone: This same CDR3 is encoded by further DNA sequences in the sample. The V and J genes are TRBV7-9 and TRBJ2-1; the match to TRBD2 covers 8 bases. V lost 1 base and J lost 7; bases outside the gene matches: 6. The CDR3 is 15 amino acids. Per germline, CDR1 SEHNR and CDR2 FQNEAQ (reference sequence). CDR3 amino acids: CASSLVAGGHNEQFF. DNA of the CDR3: TGTGCCAGCAGCTTAGTTGCGGGAGGACATAATGAGCAGTTCTTC.

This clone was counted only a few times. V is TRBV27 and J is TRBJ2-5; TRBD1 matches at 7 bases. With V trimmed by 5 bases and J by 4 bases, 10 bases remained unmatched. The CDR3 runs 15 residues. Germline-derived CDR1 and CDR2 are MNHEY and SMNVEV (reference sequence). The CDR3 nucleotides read TGTGCCAGCAGTCTCATGAGGGGGCTGGGAGAGACCCAGTACTTC. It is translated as CASSLMRGLGETQYF.

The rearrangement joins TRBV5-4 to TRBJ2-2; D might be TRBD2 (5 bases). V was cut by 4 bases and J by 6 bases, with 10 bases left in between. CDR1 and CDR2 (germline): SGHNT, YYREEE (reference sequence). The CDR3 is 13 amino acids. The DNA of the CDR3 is TGTGCCAGCAGCCCGGGGAGCGCCGGGGAGCTGTTTTTT. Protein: CASSPGSAGELFF.

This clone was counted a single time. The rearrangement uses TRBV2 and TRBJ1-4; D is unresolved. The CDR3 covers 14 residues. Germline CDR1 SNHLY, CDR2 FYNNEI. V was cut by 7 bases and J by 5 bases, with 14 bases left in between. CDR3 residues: CASNVRGPNEKLFF. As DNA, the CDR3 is TGTGCCAGCAACGTCCGCGGTCCGAATGAAAAACTGTTTTTT.

The CDR3 nucleotides read TGTGCCAGCAGAACAGGACAGTCTAACACTGAAGCTTTCTTT. Its translation is CASRTGQSNTEAFF. The chain is built from TRBV2 and TRBJ1-1; a weak D match, TRBD1 (6 bases). The CDR3 loop spans 14 amino acids. The ends were cut back, 6 bases at V and 2 bases at J, with 13 bases in the middle. CDR1 and CDR2 from the germline V gene are SNHLY and FYNNEI.

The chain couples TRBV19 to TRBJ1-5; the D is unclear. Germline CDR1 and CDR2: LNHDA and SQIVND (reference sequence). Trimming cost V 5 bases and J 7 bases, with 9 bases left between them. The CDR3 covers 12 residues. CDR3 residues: CASSDLGQPQHF. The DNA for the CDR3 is TGTGCCAGTAGTGACTTGGGGCAGCCCCAGCATTTT.

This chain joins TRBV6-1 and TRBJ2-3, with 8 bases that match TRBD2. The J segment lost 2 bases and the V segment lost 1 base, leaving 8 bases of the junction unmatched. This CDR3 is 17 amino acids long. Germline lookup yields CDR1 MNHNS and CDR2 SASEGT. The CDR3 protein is CASSEGVAGRNTDTQYF. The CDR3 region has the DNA TGTGCCAGCAGTGAAGGGGTAGCGGGGAGGAACACAGATACGCAGTATTTT.